This TCR beta chain was profiled in a study of cytomegalovirus exposure and HLA in healthy donors (TCRdb year 2017). About the study as a whole: According to an earlier analysis of around 600 of the donors, 150 million to 200 million T cells yielded 90 million to 130 million unique TCR beta sequences and about 300 Gb of sequence data. A handful of DR-DQ haplotypes were handled as single units for association and clustering because linkage in the cohort was strong. Donor age, sex, ethnicity and CMV serostatus were collected together with the repertoire data. The study used immunosequencing to profile the T cell repertoires of about 670 subjects and linked those repertoires to cytomegalovirus serostatus. The study was designed to test whether signatures of past pathogen exposure could be identified by cataloging public T cell receptors. A later analysis re-examined previously published TCR beta repertoires from more than 550 donors and added high-resolution HLA genotyping to investigate patterns of TCR occurrence. Every repertoire in the discovery cohort had been generated on one and the same sequencing platform. High-throughput TCR immunosequencing, statistical association of individual TCRs with disease status, and machine learning were combined to predict cytomegalovirus infection status. The genetic ancestry cluster associated with self-reported Caucasian donors included 70% to 85% of the roughly 390 genotyped donors. On average, 235,054 unique TCR beta nucleotide sequences were sequenced per donor among 300 to 500 genotyped donors of the cohort, with roughly 18% of those sequences being non-productive. The number of typed donors differed by locus: 629-630 for A, B, C, DRB1 and DQB1; 522 for DQA1; 606 for DPA1; and 400 to 480 for DPB1. An early release that covered fewer than 750 HLA-typed donors contained approximately 290 gigabases of sequencing data and about 93 million unique TCR sequences. Rather than using new phenotypic data, the later analysis identified candidate immune exposures from TCR beta sequences and from how often those sequences occurred across donors. An earlier analysis of fewer than 700 of the donors applied high-throughput TCR beta sequencing to assess whether each TCR beta V gene segment acted as functional or pseudogenic. Besides the first cohort of roughly 700 subjects, a separate validation cohort made up of over 95 different subjects was used. A later genetic analysis used genome-wide SNP genotypes for 398 of the 666 donors, treating that subset as a discovery cohort. HLA typing covered class I and class II loci at four-digit resolution.

The full study reports these points: Assigning TCR associations to individual alleles was difficult when HLA alleles, especially DR and DQ, strongly co-occurred. A later analysis reported that several top co-occurrence clusters appeared linked to parvovirus B19, influenza, CMV and Epstein-Barr virus. Only TCR beta chains were sequenced in this cohort, and the absence of alpha or paired-chain data limited detectable features. A later analysis found that most CMV-associated TCR beta chains appeared HLA-restricted, with HLA associations seemingly driven largely by CMV exposure. A further reported finding was that TCR beta sequences accurately predicted the HLA-A and HLA-B alleles for most subjects in the first cohort. In an earlier analysis of over 550 of the donors, most TCR beta V segments were observed in productive rearrangements about 87% or about 30% of the time, broadly matching IMGT annotations. In a later genetic analysis, a missense DCLRE1C variant was associated with V-gene and J-gene trimming of TCR beta chains, and the association was replicated in an independent cohort. A later analysis found that TCR association rates varied across HLA loci, with DRB1 alleles showing the most associated TCRs and HLA-C alleles the fewest. Most TCR sequences were observed very rarely across donors, whereas some public TCRs were present in many individuals. Three of the identified cytomegalovirus-associated TCR beta chains were confirmed in vitro to be specific for cytomegalovirus antigens. The study gave a list of 150 to 200 TCR beta chains associated with cytomegalovirus. The classifier was reported to diagnose cytomegalovirus status with high specificity and sensitivity in both the original cohort and the validation cohort. A cluster of highly shared sequence variants was judged likely to be a technical artifact of the sequencing pipeline. In a later analysis, HLA-associated TCR beta chains were found to be more clonally expanded and to have lower generation probabilities than equally common non-associated chains. HLA typing was unavailable for some donors at each locus, so association tests used only the typed subset. Because the 87-base-pair reads could not distinguish some IMGT-functional V segments, including TRBV6-2 and TRBV6-3, those segments were excluded. The authors suggested that the approach could potentially be extended to other disease states and immunological phenotypes. Correlated functional status among segregating V segments might be attributable to linkage disequilibrium, but an unknown experimental factor could not be ruled out. Because counts were too low, about 18 rarely observed V segments, including chromosome 9 orphons, were excluded from the earlier analysis of 587 of the donors. The presence/absence analyses assumed that sequencing depth was roughly uniform across donors, and that assumption may not be true. In a later analysis, around 17,000 TCR beta sequences were associated with specific HLA alleles at a false discovery rate of 0.05. CMV serostatus was the only immune exposure information available for the cohort. In a later genetic analysis, fewer N-insertions in productive TCRs were reported among donors in an Asian-associated ancestry cluster than the 666-donor mean.

A word on this clone: Which antigen it targets is not known. No base quality information exists; no much larger clone differs at one position.

The germline V gene gives CDR1 as SGDLS and CDR2 as YYNGEE. The CDR3 holds 14 amino acids from the cysteine to the phenylalanine. Only CDR3 DNA remains: 42 bases, in frame from the first base. Trimming takes 2 bases off V and 10 bases off J; junction bases not matched to a gene: 7. The protocol used for the library was the immunoSEQ multiplex PCR assay. A mixture of 60 forward primers for TCR Vbeta segments and 13 reverse primers for TCR Jbeta segments was used in the multiplex PCR. The CDR3 region of rearranged TCR beta genes was amplified from genomic DNA by a multiplex PCR assay. On the Illumina HiSeq System, the amplified TCR beta libraries were sequenced as 87-base-pair reads. On the study's bioinformatics: A later analysis tallied 75 million to 85 million unique TCR beta chains across the 666 repertoires, and about 12 million of those chains were shared by two or more donors. Raw reads were error-corrected and collapsed into unique sequences with a nearest-neighbor algorithm that merged closely related sequences to remove PCR and sequencing errors. To assign V, D and J gene segments, CDR3 sequences were aligned to IMGT reference sequences. For a sequence to be retained, a match of at least six nucleotides was required to both a V gene segment and a J gene segment. Rearrangements were classified as productive when the CDR3 lacked stop codons and remained in frame with V and J, and all other rearrangements were classified as non-productive. Following IMGT convention, CDR3 was defined as the stretch from the second conserved V-encoded cysteine up to the conserved J-encoded phenylalanine. In an earlier analysis of more than 550 of the donors, sequences lacking an unambiguous match to a single V gene segment were excluded. An earlier analysis of about 590 of the donors classified V segments as functional when productive rearrangements were above 56.7% and as segregating when the standard deviation between donors was above 5%. A statistical classification framework was built for diagnosing cytomegalovirus status from the catalog of TCR beta chain sequences. A later analysis assigned V and J genes by comparing TCR nucleotide sequences with IMGT/GENE-DB human TR gene sequences. The TCRdist pipeline was used in a later analysis to assign CDR3 sequences and most-parsimonious VDJ recombination scenarios. In a later analysis, every TCR beta chain was defined by the combination of its CDR3 amino acid sequence and its V-gene family, and reads without a unique V-gene family were dropped. As a way to deal with suspected cross-contamination and a sequencing artifact, a later analysis dropped 450 to 600 nucleotide sequences that were highly shared and had low generation probability. For each public chain, a later analysis derived a clonal expansion index from normalized ranks of inferred template counts within each repertoire. In a later analysis, generation probabilities were computed with a VDJ recombination model fitted to out-of-frame rearrangements, and the resulting probabilities were checked against IGoR. Hypergeometric tests were used in a later analysis to score TCR-TCR, TCR-HLA and TCR-CMV co-occurrence, with a repertoire-size bias correction applied to the TCR pairs. False discovery rates were estimated in a later analysis by permuting HLA or CMV assignments 20 times. In a later analysis, co-occurring TCRs were grouped using DBSCAN, and TCRdist sequence similarity was added for clustering within HLA-allele-positive subsets. For co-occurrence clustering, repertoires with fewer than 30,000 or more than 120,000 public chains were excluded, along with roughly 5 repertoires with anomalous nucleotide sharing. TCRdb obtained this table from immuneACCESS and retained in-frame rearrangements with V and J assigned. These tables miss some clones; where compared with another copy, unresolved V genes account for less than half of the shortfall, and the remainder is unexplained. The D gene and trimming were derived from the DNA, and the V and J assignments and clone size from that table. The sample yields about 120,000 clones; about 59% were counted once. Of the sample, just under 9.5% falls within the top ten clones.

In total, over 600 healthy bone marrow donors made up the cohort. At the time of sampling, every cohort member was nominally healthy, though immune exposures that went unrecorded were likely present. The donor tested CMV seropositive and was one of the 289 seropositive cohort members. A peripheral blood sample was provided by each donor, and peripheral blood mononuclear cells were used for TCR beta sequencing. The Qiagen DNeasy Blood Extraction Kit was used to extract genomic DNA from the blood cell samples. Material: PBMCs. This receptor was identified in a woman between 40 and 55 years old in good health and CMV-seropositive. The rearrangement combines TRBV9 with TRBJ2-1, with TRBD2 identical over 9 junction bases. The CDR3 reads CASSVGGRAWEQFF. The DNA reads TGTGCCAGCAGCGTGGGCGGGAGGGCTTGGGAGCAGTTCTTC.